A selection of T cell receptor beta chains follows, all from one sample in a study of identical twins. TCRdb ran MiXCR on the 5' RACE reads and lists one entry per CDR3 protein. Of a few hundred thousand distinct CDR3 sequences listed, about 18% are singletons. Sequenced material: naive T cells sorted from blood. The origin of the receptors is a man between 50 and 59 years old in good health. Each CDR3 is given with its conserved first and last residue. D genes are given only for firm matches. Clone size, where shown, is once, few, many, or a class for clones that have expanded.

v_call,d_call,j_call,clone_size,cdr3_nt,cdr3_aa
TRBV7-9,-,TRBJ2-1,many,TGTGCCAGCAGCTTATTTGTGTACAATGAGCAGTTCTTC,CASSLFVYNEQFF
TRBV9,TRBD2,TRBJ2-1,-,TGTGCCAGCAGCAGATCCGGGGGGTCCACCTACAATGAGCAGTTCTTC,CASSRSGGSTYNEQFF
TRBV10-3,-,TRBJ2-2,many,TGTGCCATCAGTGAATTAGGGCTAGACACCGGGGAGCTGTTTTTT,CAISELGLDTGELFF
TRBV12-3/TRBV12-4,-,TRBJ1-6,many,TGTGCCAGCAGTTTGCACAGCGAGTTACCCCTCCACTTT,CASSLHSELPLHF
TRBV4-1,-,TRBJ1-2,-,TGCGCCAGCAGGGGTTTTGGATCTAACTATGGCTACACCTTC,CASRGFGSNYGYTF
TRBV2,-,TRBJ2-7,-,TGTGCCGGATCGACAGACAGTACGAAGCAGTACTTC,CAGSTDSTKQYF
TRBV6-2/TRBV6-3,-,TRBJ1-5,many,TGTGCCAGCACCCTGGACGCCAATCAGCCCCAGCATTTT,CASTLDANQPQHF
TRBV7-2,-,TRBJ1-4,many,TGTGCCAGCAGCCGCCGGGGAGCAACTAATGAAAAACTGTTTTTT,CASSRRGATNEKLFF
TRBV5-1,-,TRBJ2-1,few,TGCGCCAGCAGCTTGACAGGGCACTACAATGAGCAGTTCTTC,CASSLTGHYNEQFF
TRBV12-3/TRBV12-4,-,TRBJ2-7,-,TGTGCCAGCAGGGTATCGGGAACCTACGAGCAGTACTTC,CASRVSGTYEQYF
TRBV5-1,-,TRBJ2-7,many,TGCGCCAGCAGCTTGGTGGGCCGCGGTACCTCCTACGAGCAGTACTTC,CASSLVGRGTSYEQYF
TRBV6-5,-,TRBJ2-5,-,TGTGCCAGCAGTTACGGGCGGGGACTAGAGACCCAGTACTTC,CASSYGRGLETQYF
TRBV29-1,-,TRBJ1-1,few,TGCGGCTTGTGGGGGAGCACTGAAGCTTTCTTT,CGLWGSTEAFF
TRBV7-2,-,TRBJ2-5,-,TGTGCCAGCAGCTCCGGTTGGGGAGGGACCCAGTACTTC,CASSSGWGGTQYF
TRBV29-1,-,TRBJ2-5,few,TGCAGCGTTTTTCCCCTTGGAGTACAAGAGACCCAGTACTTC,CSVFPLGVQETQYF
TRBV7-2,-,TRBJ2-3,many,TGTGCCAGCAGCTTAAGGGGTGGGCACACAGATACGCAGTATTTT,CASSLRGGHTDTQYF
TRBV20-1,-,TRBJ2-7,many,TGCAGTGCTAGAGACGGGGGCGACTACGAGCAGTACTTC,CSARDGGDYEQYF
TRBV10-3,-,TRBJ2-7,few,TGTGCCATCAGGGACCGGGACAACCCTTACTACGAGCAGTACTTC,CAIRDRDNPYYEQYF
TRBV30,-,TRBJ1-1,few,TGTGCCTGGAGACCGGGGCGAGAGGGGGCTGAAGCTTTCTTT,CAWRPGREGAEAFF
TRBV7-2,TRBD2,TRBJ2-7,many,TGTGCCAGCAGTTTAGGACTAGCGGGAGGTAACGAGCAGTACTTC,CASSLGLAGGNEQYF
TRBV6-2/TRBV6-3,-,TRBJ1-1,-,TGTGCCAGCAGTTCAATACAGGAGAACACTGAAGCTTTCTTT,CASSSIQENTEAFF
TRBV20-1,-,TRBJ2-7,few,TGCAGTGGACTGGACGGTAGCTCCTACGAGCAGTACTTC,CSGLDGSSYEQYF
TRBV7-9,-,TRBJ2-5,few,TGTGCCAGCAGCGAAGGATACAGGGAGGGAGAGACCCAGTACTTC,CASSEGYREGETQYF
TRBV4-3,-,TRBJ2-3,-,TGCGCCAGCAGCCAACACCAGAGAACAGATACGCAGTATTTT,CASSQHQRTDTQYF
TRBV4-3,-,TRBJ2-2,few,TGCGCCAGCAGCTCGCGACGTGGGGTCGGGGAGCTGTTTTTT,CASSSRRGVGELFF
TRBV20-1,TRBD2,TRBJ2-3,few,TGCAGTTCTCCGGGGCTAGCGGGAGGATACACAGATACGCAGTATTTT,CSSPGLAGGYTDTQYF
TRBV6-2/TRBV6-3,-,TRBJ2-7,many,TGTGCCAGCAGTTACCAGGCGCGAACCTACGAGCAGTACTTC,CASSYQARTYEQYF
TRBV29-1,-,TRBJ2-1,-,TGCAGCGTTGATCATCGGGGGGCTGAGCAGTTCTTC,CSVDHRGAEQFF
TRBV6-2/TRBV6-3,-,TRBJ2-7,-,TGTGCCAGCAGTCAGACCCTGACCGAGCAGTACTTC,CASSQTLTEQYF
TRBV5-1,TRBD1,TRBJ2-5,-,TGCGCCAGCAGCGGGGGGACAGGGGCTCAAGAGACCCAGTACTTC,CASSGGTGAQETQYF
TRBV15,-,TRBJ2-3,few,TGTGCCACCAGCATAGGGGGACCAGCCAGAGATACGCAGTATTTT,CATSIGGPARDTQYF
TRBV29-1,-,TRBJ2-1,-,TGCAGCGTTGCAAGGGGTAACAATGAGCAGTTCTTC,CSVARGNNEQFF
TRBV20-1,TRBD2,TRBJ2-5,few,TGCAGTGCTATAGCTCCCTACCAGCGGGGGATACAAGAGACCCAGTACTTC,CSAIAPYQRGIQETQYF
TRBV9,-,TRBJ2-5,once,TGTGCCAGCAGCGTAGGGGGATGGAGGGCATCAGAGACCCAGTACTTC,CASSVGGWRASETQYF
TRBV6-1,-,TRBJ2-2,many,TGTGCCAGCAGCCCCGGGATGGACACCGGGGAGCTGTTTTTT,CASSPGMDTGELFF
TRBV28,TRBD2,TRBJ2-3,many,TGTGCCAGCACCTCGGGACTAGCGGGAGGGCCGTCGCAGTATTTT,CASTSGLAGGPSQYF
TRBV20-1,-,TRBJ2-3,few,TGCAGTGCTACGACTGGAGGCACTAGCACAGATACGCAGTATTTT,CSATTGGTSTDTQYF
TRBV7-9,-,TRBJ2-7,many,TGTGCCAGCAACACACCGACAGGTGATTACGAGCAGTACTTC,CASNTPTGDYEQYF
TRBV4-3,-,TRBJ2-1,few,TGCGCCAGCAGCCGGGACACAGCGCCGAATTACAATGAGCAGTTCTTC,CASSRDTAPNYNEQFF
TRBV7-8,TRBD2,TRBJ2-2,many,TGTGCCAGCAGACTAGCGGGAGCGACCCCCGGGGAGCTGTTTTTT,CASRLAGATPGELFF
TRBV6-5,-,TRBJ2-2,many,TGTGCCAGCAGTTACAGTGCCGGGGAGCTGTTTTTT,CASSYSAGELFF
TRBV3-1,-,TRBJ2-7,few,TGTGCCAGCAGTCACAAGGAAAACTACGAGCAGTACTTC,CASSHKENYEQYF
TRBV7-2,-,TRBJ2-2,-,TGTGCCAGCAGCGTACAGGGGAACACCGGGGAGCTGTTTTTT,CASSVQGNTGELFF
TRBV27,-,TRBJ1-2,-,TGTGCCAGCAGTTTATCCCCTGGGACGCTGGGCTACACCTTC,CASSLSPGTLGYTF
TRBV6-1,TRBD2,TRBJ2-1,-,TGTGCCAGCAGCCCTCTCCGGGAGGCATACAATGAGCAGTTCTTC,CASSPLREAYNEQFF
TRBV5-5,-,TRBJ2-1,-,TGTGCCAGCAGCCCCTCCCGGGGGAACTCCTACAATGAGCAGTTCTTC,CASSPSRGNSYNEQFF
TRBV7-2,TRBD2,TRBJ2-1,-,TGTGCCAGCAGCTTAAGCGGGAGGGTGGGCAATGAGCAGTTCTTC,CASSLSGRVGNEQFF
TRBV27,-,TRBJ1-5,many,TGTGCCAGCAGTTTGCGGTACCAACCGTTCAATCAGCCCCAGCATTTT,CASSLRYQPFNQPQHF